This entry describes one T cell receptor (beta chain). Its target is unknown. CDR3 size: 16 residues. Germline values: CDR1 SGHVS, CDR2 FNYEAQ. V lost 5 bases to trimming and J lost 5 bases; unmatched junction nucleotides: 10. The protocol was immunoSEQ multiplex PCR, while the TCRdb copy is restricted to in-frame clones and leaves out a portion. The table lists tens of thousands of clones, 70% of them singletons. The sample is drawn from a study of vaccination effects on CD4 cells after COVID-19. Study conclusions and caveats: Marked clonal contraction of both clone types appeared late after vaccination. Healthy vaccinees' vaccine-induced clones included only 1 of 255 cross-reacting with common cold coronaviruses.

CD4+ T cell isolation took place after about 11 days of culture. The authors replaced half the medium with IL-2 medium on days 3 and 7. The chain carries TRBV7-6 and TRBJ2-7, with 12 bases that match TRBD1. This clonotype was obtained from a human donor who received a COVID-19 vaccine. This specimen was CD4+ T cells from PBMCs cultured without peptide, taken before COVID-19 vaccination. This CDR3 is CASSLRPGQGANEQYF. The CDR3 nucleotides are TGTGCCAGCAGCCTAAGGCCGGGACAGGGGGCGAACGAGCAGTACTTC.